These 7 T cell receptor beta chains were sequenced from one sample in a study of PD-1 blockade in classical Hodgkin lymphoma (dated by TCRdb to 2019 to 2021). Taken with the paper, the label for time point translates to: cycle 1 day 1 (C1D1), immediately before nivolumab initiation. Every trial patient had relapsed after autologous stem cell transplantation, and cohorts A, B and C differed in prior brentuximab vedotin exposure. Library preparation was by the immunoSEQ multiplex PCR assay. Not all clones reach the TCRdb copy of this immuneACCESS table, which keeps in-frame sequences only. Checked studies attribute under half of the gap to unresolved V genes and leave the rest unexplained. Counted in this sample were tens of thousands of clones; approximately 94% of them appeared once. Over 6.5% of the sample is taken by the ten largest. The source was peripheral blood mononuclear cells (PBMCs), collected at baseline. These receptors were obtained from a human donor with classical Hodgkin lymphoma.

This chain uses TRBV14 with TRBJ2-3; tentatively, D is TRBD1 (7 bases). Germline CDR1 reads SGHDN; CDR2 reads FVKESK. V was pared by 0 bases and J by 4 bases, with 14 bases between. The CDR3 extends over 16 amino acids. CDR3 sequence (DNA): TGTGCCAGCAGCCAAGAGTGGAGGGGGCGCTCAGATACGCAGTATTTT. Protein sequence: CASSQEWRGRSDTQYF.

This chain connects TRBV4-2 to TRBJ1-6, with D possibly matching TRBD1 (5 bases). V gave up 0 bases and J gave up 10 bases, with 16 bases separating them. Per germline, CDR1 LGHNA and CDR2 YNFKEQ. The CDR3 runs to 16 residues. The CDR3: CASSQDLTGTGSPLHF. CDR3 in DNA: TGTGCCAGCAGCCAAGATTTAACAGGCACGGGATCACCCCTCCACTTT.

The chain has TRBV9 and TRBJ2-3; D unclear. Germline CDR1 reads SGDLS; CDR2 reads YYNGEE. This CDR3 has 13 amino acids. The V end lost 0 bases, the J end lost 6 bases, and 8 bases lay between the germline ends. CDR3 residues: CASSVGLPDTQYF. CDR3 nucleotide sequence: TGTGCCAGCAGCGTAGGTCTCCCGGATACGCAGTATTTT. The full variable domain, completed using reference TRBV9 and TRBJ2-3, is DSGVTQTPKHLITATGQRVTLRCSPRSGDLSVYWYQQSLDQGLQFLIQYYNGEERAKGNILERFSAQQFPDLHSELNLSSLELGDSALYFCASSVGLPDTQYFGPGTRLTVL.

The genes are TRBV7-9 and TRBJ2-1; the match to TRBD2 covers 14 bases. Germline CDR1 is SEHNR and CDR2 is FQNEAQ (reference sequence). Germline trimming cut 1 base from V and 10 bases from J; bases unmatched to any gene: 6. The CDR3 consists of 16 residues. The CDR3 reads CASSLVGLAGGSEQFF. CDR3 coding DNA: TGTGCCAGCAGCTTAGTTGGACTAGCGGGAGGTTCCGAGCAGTTCTTC.

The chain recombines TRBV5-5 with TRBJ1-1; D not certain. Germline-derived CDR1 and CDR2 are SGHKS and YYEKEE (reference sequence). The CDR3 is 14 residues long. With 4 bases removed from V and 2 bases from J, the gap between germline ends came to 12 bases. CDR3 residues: CASSLLHRNTEAFF. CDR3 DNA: TGTGCCAGCAGCCTTCTGCACAGAAACACTGAAGCTTTCTTT. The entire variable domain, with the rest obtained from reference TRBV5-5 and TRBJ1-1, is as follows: DAGVTQSPTHLIKTRGQQVTLRCSPISGHKSVSWYQQVLGQGPQFIFQYYEKEERGRGNFPDRFSARQFPNYSSELNVNALLLGDSALYLCASSLLHRNTEAFFGQGTRLTVV.

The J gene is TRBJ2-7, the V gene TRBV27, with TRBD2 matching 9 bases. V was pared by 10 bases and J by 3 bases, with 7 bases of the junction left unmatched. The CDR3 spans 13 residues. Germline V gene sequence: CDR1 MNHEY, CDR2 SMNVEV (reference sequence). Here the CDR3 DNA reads TGTGCCACCGATAGCGGGAGTGTCTACGAGCAGTACTTC. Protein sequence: CATDSGSVYEQYF.

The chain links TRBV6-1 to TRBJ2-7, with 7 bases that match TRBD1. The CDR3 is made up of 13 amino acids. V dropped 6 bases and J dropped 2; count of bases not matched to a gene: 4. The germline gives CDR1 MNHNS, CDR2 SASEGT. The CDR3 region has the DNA TGTGCCAGCAGAACCGGACAGGCCTACGAGCAGTACTTC. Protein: CASRTGQAYEQYF.